A selection of T cell receptor beta chains follows, all from one sample in a study of Graves' ophthalmopathy and Graves' hyperthyroidism. TCRdb reprocessed the multiplex PCR reads via MiXCR and lists one record per CDR3 protein. This table holds roughly 610,000 distinct CDR3 sequences, over 20% found once. Source material: peripheral blood. The receptors derive from a woman under 30 with stable Graves' hyperthyroidism. Some clones in this sample may be carry-over from other donors' samples. CDR3s include the opening cysteine and the closing phenylalanine or tryptophan. D genes are given only for firm matches. The size of a clone is reported for some rows only, either as once, few or many, or as a class for expanded clones.

len	v_gene	d_gene	j_gene	abundance	CDR3aa	CDR3nt
12	TRBV20-1	TRBD1	TRBJ2-2	NA	CSRQGNTGELFF	TGCAGTCGACAGGGAAACACCGGGGAGCTGTTTTTT
15	TRBV2	TRBD1	TRBJ2-2	many	CASSRDSTNTGELFF	TGTGCCAGCAGCAGGGACAGTACCAACACCGGGGAGCTGTTTTTT
14	TRBV11-2	NA	TRBJ2-7	many	CASSLVGGPYEQYF	TGTGCCAGCAGCTTAGTGGGCGGCCCCTACGAGCAGTACTTC
14	TRBV11-2	TRBD2	TRBJ2-1	NA	CASSWIAGVDEQFF	TGTGCCAGCAGCTGGATAGCGGGAGTCGATGAGCAGTTCTTC
15	TRBV11-2	NA	TRBJ2-7	many	CASSLGGFDIYEQYF	TGTGCCAGCAGCTTAGGTGGGTTCGACATCTACGAGCAGTACTTC
14	TRBV4-2	NA	TRBJ1-2	many	CASSQGQGPYGYTF	TGTGCCAGCAGCCAAGGGCAGGGGCCCTATGGCTACACCTTC
16	TRBV9	TRBD2	TRBJ2-5	many	CASSGDGTRYQETQYF	TGTGCCAGCAGCGGAGACGGGACTAGATACCAAGAGACCCAGTACTTC
13	TRBV13	NA	TRBJ1-5	NA	CASSLGYSQPQHF	TGTGCCAGCAGCTTGGGGTATAGTCAGCCCCAGCATTTT
13	TRBV6-1	TRBD1	TRBJ1-2	many	CASSKTGSGGYTF	TGTGCCAGCAGTAAGACAGGGTCCGGAGGCTACACCTTC
15	TRBV18	NA	TRBJ1-1	NA	CASSAGQGSNTEASF	TGTGCCAGCTCGGCAGGGCAGGGGTCGAACACTGAAGCTTCCTTT
13	TRBV28	NA	TRBJ1-2	NA	CASGETGSYGYTF	TGTGCCAGCGGGGAAACTGGAAGCTATGGCTACACCTTC
14	TRBV20-1	NA	TRBJ1-2	many	CSARDLSTYYGYTF	TGCAGTGCTAGAGATCTCTCAACCTACTATGGCTACACCTTC
13	TRBV14	NA	TRBJ2-2	few	CASSQYALGELFF	TGTGCCAGCAGCCAATATGCTCTAGGGGAGCTGTTTTTT
15	TRBV7-2	NA	TRBJ2-5	NA	CASSYSSGRQETQYF	TGTGCCAGCAGTTACTCGTCGGGGAGACAAGAGACCCAGTACTTC
15	TRBV9	TRBD2	TRBJ2-5	few	CASSMRGLGQETQYF	TGTGCCAGCAGTATGAGGGGACTAGGGCAAGAGACCCAGTACTTC
17	TRBV28	NA	TRBJ2-5	NA	CASSPPYDAIALPRQYF	TGTGCCAGCAGCCCTCCGTACGACGCGATTGCGCTCCCCAGACAGTACTTC
14	TRBV11-2	TRBD1	TRBJ2-5	NA	CASSFVGTEETQYF	TGTGCCAGCAGCTTCGTCGGGACAGAAGAGACCCAGTACTTC
15	TRBV28	NA	TRBJ2-5	few	CASSEDAAYQETQYF	TGTGCCAGCAGCGAGGACGCCGCGTACCAAGAGACCCAGTACTTC
17	TRBV12-3/TRBV12-4	NA	TRBJ2-6	few	CASSPETGLSGANVLTF	TGTGCCAGCAGTCCTGAAACGGGACTTTCTGGGGCCAACGTCCTGACTTTC
13	TRBV12-3/TRBV12-4	TRBD1	TRBJ1-1	NA	CASSPTGGEGAFF	TGTGCCAGCAGCCCGACAGGGGGCGAGGGGGCTTTCTTT
14	TRBV10-3	TRBD1	TRBJ2-5	many	CATRGRQGAETQYF	TGTGCCACCAGGGGCCGGCAGGGGGCAGAGACCCAGTACTTC
13	TRBV30	NA	TRBJ2-5	NA	CAWNRGPQETQYF	TGTGCCTGGAATAGGGGACCACAAGAGACCCAGTACTTC
14	TRBV6-1	NA	TRBJ1-1	NA	CASTQYGDWTEAFF	TGTGCCAGCACCCAGTATGGGGATTGGACTGAAGCTTTCTTT
14	TRBV6-5	NA	TRBJ1-6	few	CASSSPGGNSHLHF	TGTGCCAGCAGTTCCCCGGGCGGAAATTCACACCTCCACTTT
17	TRBV20-1	TRBD2	TRBJ2-2	many	CSARDAETSGRPGELFF	TGCAGTGCTAGAGACGCCGAAACTAGCGGGAGACCCGGGGAGCTGTTTTTT
17	TRBV28	NA	TRBJ2-5	many	CASSLGLSGPLGETQYF	TGTGCCAGCAGTTTGGGTCTGAGCGGGCCTCTAGGGGAGACCCAGTACTTC